This T cell receptor beta chain was sequenced in a study of CD8 T cells in Susac syndrome. CDR3 length equals 11 residues. CDR1 and CDR2 (germline): WSHSY, SAAADI. Trimming took off 4 bases at V and 6 bases at J, with 4 bases between the two ends. Sequencing targeted TCR beta in T cells from blood (CD8+ and CD4+). The multiple sclerosis controls were treatment-naive patients affected by stable or active relapsing-remitting disease. CD8+ and CD4+ T cells were negatively isolated; TEMRA cells were FACS-enriched. An amount of RNA that ranged from about 0.45 to 1 ug was reverse transcribed with random hexamers. Multiplex PCR with immunoSEQ amplified the TCR beta CDR3 across 54 Vbeta and 13 Jbeta. In TCRdb, the immunoSEQ multiplex PCR reads were re-called with MiXCR into one record per CDR3 protein. This sample has some 220,000 distinct CDR3 sequences, with roughly 96% found just once.

This TCR derives from a human donor with multiple sclerosis. The material sequenced was CD4+ T cells from PBMCs. The chain has TRBV10-2 and TRBJ2-1; D uncertain. CDR3 DNA: TGCGCCAGCAGTGTGGTCAATGAGCAGTTCTTC. This gives the protein CASSVVNEQFF.